The next 3 T cell receptor beta chains were all read from a single sample in a study of response to subunit inactivated influenza vaccine. A single record per CDR3 protein comes from TCRdb applying MiXCR to the RT-PCR reads. The table has 150,000 to 200,000 distinct CDR3 sequences, approximately 12% seen once. These sequences were also reported in another study, on T cells expressing NK-cell markers. Per that paper: 5'RACE template switching with UMIs generated TCR beta cDNA.

The sequenced sample was CD8+ T cells sorted from PBMCs, obtained 11 to 12 days after vaccination. The receptors stem from a man aged 50-59 years who received an inactivated influenza vaccine.

This clonotype showed up many times. This chain links TRBV11-3 with TRBJ2-5; perhaps TRBD2 as D (6 bases). The germline CDR1 and CDR2 sequences are SGHNT and YENEEA. V lost 7 bases, J lost 5 bases, and 17 bases lay in between. The length of the CDR3 is 14 residues. The CDR3 bases are TGTGCCAGCAAGTCGACGGGAGAAGGGGAGACCCAGTACTTC. Encoded protein: CASKSTGEGETQYF.

The rearrangement links TRBV12-3 or TRBV12-4 to TRBJ1-5, with a possible D match to TRBD1 (6 bases). Trimming took off 6 bases at V and 7 bases at J, with 13 bases between the two ends. This CDR3 contains 13 residues. CDR3 coding DNA: TGTGCCAGCAGAGCTGGGGGCGGCCAGCCCCAGCATTTT. This codes for CASRAGGGQPQHF.

This clonotype came up a few times. The genes are TRBV30 and TRBJ2-1; D is possibly TRBD2 (6 bases). This CDR3 has 16 residues. Germline CDR1 GTSNPN, CDR2 SVGIG (reference sequence). V lost 0 bases to trimming and J lost 0 bases, with 12 bases between them. The CDR3 DNA reads as TGTGCCTGGAGTGTCGGACTCGGGAGCTCCTACAATGAGCAGTTCTTC. It is translated as CAWSVGLGSSYNEQFF.